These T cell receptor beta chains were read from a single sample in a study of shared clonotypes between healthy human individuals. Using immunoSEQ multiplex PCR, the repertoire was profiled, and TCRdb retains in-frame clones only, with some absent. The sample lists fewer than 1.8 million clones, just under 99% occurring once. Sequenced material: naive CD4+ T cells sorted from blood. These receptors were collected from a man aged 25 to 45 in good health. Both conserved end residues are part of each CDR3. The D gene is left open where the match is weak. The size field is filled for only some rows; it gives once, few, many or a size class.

CASTNQGGGRSYNEQFF,TGCGCCAGCACCAACCAAGGAGGGGGCCGCTCCTACAATGAGCAGTTCTTC,TRBJ2-1,TRBV5-1,.,.
CASSLSRAGNTEAFF,TGTGCCAGCAGCTTGAGCAGGGCGGGGAACACTGAAGCTTTCTTT,TRBJ1-1,TRBV5-6,.,.
CASSLLLLAGELFF,TGCGCCAGCAGCCTCTTACTACTCGCCGGGGAGCTGTTTTTT,TRBJ2-2,TRBV5-1,.,.
CASVAGRYNEQFF,TGTGCCAGCGTAGCGGGACGGTACAATGAGCAGTTCTTC,TRBJ2-1,TRBV28,TRBD2,.
CASRATGTSGQFF,TGTGCCAGCAGAGCTACCGGGACTAGCGGGCAGTTCTTC,TRBJ2-1,TRBV6-4,TRBD2,.
CASNPRGAPYEQYF,TGTGCCAGCAATCCTCGTGGGGCGCCCTACGAGCAGTACTTC,TRBJ2-7,TRBV18,.,.
CASGPSGSVDEQFF,TGCGCCAGCGGGCCTAGCGGGAGCGTCGATGAGCAGTTCTTC,TRBJ2-1,TRBV10-1,TRBD2,.
CASSFLSRDQGAFF,TGTGCCAGCAGCTTTCTCTCCAGGGATCAGGGAGCTTTCTTT,TRBJ1-1,TRBV7-2,.,.
CATGTGNTEAFF,TGTGCCACAGGAACTGGGAACACTGAAGCTTTCTTT,TRBJ1-1,TRBV7-2,.,.
CAITGGTDTQYF,TGTGCCATCACGGGGGGCACAGATACGCAGTATTTT,TRBJ2-3,TRBV10-3,.,.
CASSFLAGVSYEQYF,TGTGCCAGCAGCTTTCTAGCGGGAGTCTCCTACGAGCAGTACTTC,TRBJ2-7,TRBV7-9,TRBD2,.
CASSVPGTGELFF,TGTGCCAGCAGTGTCCCCGGGACCGGGGAGCTGTTTTTT,TRBJ2-2,TRBV2,.,.
CASRNGFEQFF,TGTGCCAGCAGGAACGGGTTCGAGCAGTTCTTC,TRBJ2-1,TRBV7-2,.,.
CASSEVGFTGELFF,TGTGCCAGCAGTGAAGTCGGTTTCACCGGGGAGCTGTTTTTT,TRBJ2-2,TRBV2,.,.
CASSSLPDRPNEKLFF,TGCGCCAGCAGCTCGCTCCCGGACAGGCCTAATGAAAAACTGTTTTTT,TRBJ1-4,TRBV5-1,TRBD1,.
CASSPGQGVDTQYF,TGCGCCAGCAGCCCAGGACAGGGAGTAGATACGCAGTATTTT,TRBJ2-3,TRBV5-1,TRBD1,.
CASSLGEINEKLFF,TGTGCCAGCAGCTTGGGGGAGATTAATGAAAAACTGTTTTTT,TRBJ1-4,TRBV5-4,.,.
CASSSLGGPTGELFF,TGTGCCAGCAGTTCCCTTGGGGGTCCTACCGGGGAGCTGTTTTTT,TRBJ2-2,TRBV27,.,.
CASSEVGFQPQHF,TGTGCCAGCAGTGAGGTGGGTTTTCAGCCCCAGCATTTT,TRBJ1-5,TRBV28,.,.
CASSLDPGSIPTNEKLFF,TGCGCCAGCAGCTTGGACCCGGGCTCGATACCAACTAATGAAAAACTGTTTTTT,TRBJ1-4,TRBV5-1,.,once
CASTPGPSYEQYF,TGTGCCAGCACTCCCGGACCGAGCTACGAGCAGTACTTC,TRBJ2-7,TRBV28,.,once
CASSGRAGGVSPSEQYF,TGTGCCAGCAGCGGTAGGGCAGGGGGCGTTTCGCCGTCCGAGCAGTACTTC,TRBJ2-7,TRBV9,TRBD1,.
CASSPGRGNTEAFF,TGCGCCAGCAGCCCAGGGAGAGGCAACACTGAAGCTTTCTTT,TRBJ1-1,TRBV5-1,.,.
CASSHRPQGGYYGYTF,TGCGCCAGCAGCCACAGACCACAGGGGGGATACTATGGCTACACCTTC,TRBJ1-2,TRBV4-3,TRBD1,.
CASRQGGGPQFSQPQHF,TGTGCCAGCAGGCAGGGGGGCGGTCCACAATTTAGTCAGCCCCAGCATTTT,TRBJ1-5,TRBV28,TRBD1,.
CASRQGVGETQYF,TGTGCCAGCAGACAGGGGGTAGGGGAGACCCAGTACTTC,TRBJ2-5,TRBV6-5,TRBD1,.
CASSPRGFSGNTIYF,TGTGCCAGCTCACCGAGAGGTTTCTCTGGAAACACCATATATTTT,TRBJ1-3,TRBV18,.,.
CASRVREGVYEQYF,TGTGCCAGCAGGGTGAGGGAGGGGGTCTACGAGCAGTACTTC,TRBJ2-7,TRBV28,.,.
CASLLSYEQYF,TGTGCCAGCCTCTTATCCTACGAGCAGTACTTC,TRBJ2-7,TRBV2,.,.
CASSKQGSYNEQFF,TGCGCCAGCAGCAAGCAGGGTTCCTACAATGAGCAGTTCTTC,TRBJ2-1,TRBV5-1,.,.
CASSLGQLDYGYTF,TGTGCCAGCAGCTTGGGACAGCTAGACTATGGCTACACCTTC,TRBJ1-2,TRBV5-4,.,.
CASRPPGQALNTIYF,TGTGCCAGCAGACCTCCCGGACAGGCCCTGAACACCATATATTTT,TRBJ1-3,TRBV11-2,TRBD1,.
CASSSHGRGLWNEQFF,TGTGCCAGCAGCTCCCACGGACGGGGGTTGTGGAATGAGCAGTTCTTC,TRBJ2-1,TRBV11-2,.,.
CASSYGRVGVETQYF,TGTGCCAGCAGTTACGGCAGGGTCGGGGTGGAGACCCAGTACTTC,TRBJ2-5,TRBV6-6,.,.
CASSVDRPPVTGELFF,TGCGCCAGCAGCGTCGACAGACCCCCGGTCACCGGGGAGCTGTTTTTT,TRBJ2-2,TRBV5-1,.,.
CASSSGLAGPYEQYF,TGCGCCAGCAGCTCCGGACTAGCGGGACCCTACGAGCAGTACTTC,TRBJ2-7,TRBV5-1,TRBD2,.
CASSYDWRADTQYF,TGTGCCAGCAGCTACGACTGGCGTGCAGATACGCAGTATTTT,TRBJ2-3,TRBV9,.,once
CASSSFTVSGNTIYF,TGTGCCAGCAGCTCTTTTACCGTCTCTGGAAACACCATATATTTT,TRBJ1-3,TRBV11-2,.,.
CASSTQRDLYNEQFF,TGTGCCAGTAGTACCCAGCGGGACCTATACAATGAGCAGTTCTTC,TRBJ2-1,TRBV19,TRBD2,.
CAISEGYSYEQYF,TGTGCCATCAGTGAGGGCTACTCCTACGAGCAGTACTTC,TRBJ2-7,TRBV10-3,.,.
CASSLAPMASGKYNEQFF,TGTGCCAGCAGCTTAGCCCCAATGGCTAGCGGGAAATACAATGAGCAGTTCTTC,TRBJ2-1,TRBV7-2,TRBD2,once
CASSWKTGTTDTQYF,TGCGCCAGCAGCTGGAAGACAGGCACTACGGATACGCAGTATTTT,TRBJ2-3,TRBV5-1,.,.
CASSYSRGDTQYF,TGTGCCAGCAGTTACTCGAGGGGGGATACGCAGTATTTT,TRBJ2-3,TRBV6-5,.,.
CASSLGVRELNTGELFF,TGTGCCAGCAGCTTAGGAGTACGGGAGTTAAACACCGGGGAGCTGTTTTTT,TRBJ2-2,TRBV11-2,.,.
CASSETPRDYEQYF,TGTGCCAGCAGCGAGACCCCCCGGGATTACGAGCAGTACTTC,TRBJ2-7,TRBV9,.,once
CASSLESQGEQFF,TGCGCCAGCAGCTTGGAGAGTCAAGGAGAGCAGTTCTTC,TRBJ2-1,TRBV5-1,.,.
CASSVGGWTEAFF,TGTGCCAGCAGTGTAGGGGGTTGGACTGAAGCTTTCTTT,TRBJ1-1,TRBV2,.,.
CASSPGLAGVGELFF,TGTGCCAGCTCACCGGGACTAGCGGGAGTCGGGGAGCTGTTTTTT,TRBJ2-2,TRBV18,TRBD2,.
CASSPDRGPQYQPQHF,TGTGCCAGCTCACCGGACAGGGGGCCCCAGTATCAGCCCCAGCATTTT,TRBJ1-5,TRBV18,TRBD1,.
CASSHMGDEQFF,TGCGCCAGCAGCCACATGGGGGATGAGCAGTTCTTC,TRBJ2-1,TRBV4-1,.,.
CASSLAPLISGNTIYF,TGCGCCAGCAGCTTGGCGCCGCTAATCTCTGGAAACACCATATATTTT,TRBJ1-3,TRBV5-1,.,.
CASSVTEGAGAFF,TGTGCCAGCAGCGTTACAGAGGGGGCAGGAGCTTTCTTT,TRBJ1-1,TRBV5-6,TRBD1,.
CASSAVRQGLTSQYF,TGTGCCAGCAGTGCGGTCCGACAGGGCTTAACGTCCCAGTACTTC,TRBJ2-7,TRBV2,TRBD1,.
CASSIRQGAPGNEQFF,TGCGCCAGCAGCATCCGACAGGGGGCGCCGGGCAATGAGCAGTTCTTC,TRBJ2-1,TRBV4-3,TRBD1,.
CASSLEGLAVTQETQYF,TGTGCCAGCAGCTTAGAGGGACTAGCGGTCACACAAGAGACCCAGTACTTC,TRBJ2-5,TRBV7-2,TRBD2,.